This T cell receptor (beta chain) originates from a study of a mutant IDH1 vaccine in newly diagnosed glioma. Study-level findings and limits: The study observed vaccine-induced immune responses in around 94% of patients. Apparently, pseudoprogression bore no relation to changes among the top peripheral T cell clonotypes.

Noted time point: baseline, week 1 (first vaccination visit). Treatment meaning: pre-vaccination baseline after standard-of-care therapy. In regard to this clone: Its specificity is unknown.

Per germline, CDR1 SQVTM and CDR2 ANQGSEA. Trimming took 4 bases from V and 5 from J; bases not matched to a gene: 6. This CDR3 comprises 13 residues. This table comes from immunoSEQ multiplex PCR, and its TCRdb copy is limited to in-frame clones, with some not included. The data show approximately 52,000 clones, 60% to 85% seen once. This specimen consisted of PBMCs, obtained from a glioma patient treated with radiotherapy, temozolomide or both. This TCR derives from a woman aged 40 to 50 with glioma. The chain links TRBV29-1 to TRBJ2-7; 9 positions match TRBD1. The CDR3 sequence is CSVGGTGRHEQYF. The DNA for the CDR3 is TGCAGCGTTGGGGGGACAGGGAGGCACGAGCAGTACTTC.